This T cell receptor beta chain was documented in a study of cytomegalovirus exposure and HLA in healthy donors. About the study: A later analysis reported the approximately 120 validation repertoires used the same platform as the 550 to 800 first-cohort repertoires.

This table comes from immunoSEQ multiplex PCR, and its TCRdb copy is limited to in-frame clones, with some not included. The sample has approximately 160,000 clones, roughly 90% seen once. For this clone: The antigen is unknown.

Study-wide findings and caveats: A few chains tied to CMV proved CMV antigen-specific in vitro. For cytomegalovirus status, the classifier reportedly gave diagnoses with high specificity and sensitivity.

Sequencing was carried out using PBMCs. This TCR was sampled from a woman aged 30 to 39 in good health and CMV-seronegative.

The CDR3 region is CASSRTSGRNTGELFF. The DNA for the CDR3 is TGCGCCAGCAGCCGGACTAGCGGGAGGAACACCGGGGAGCTGTTTTTT. The genes are TRBV5-1 and TRBJ2-2; TRBD2 aligns across 13 bases. After removal of 4 bases from V and 1 base from J, the junction contained 1 base not matched to a gene. Looked up from germline, CDR1 is SGHRS and CDR2 is YFSETQ. The CDR3 is made up of 16 amino acids.